The entry that follows covers one TCR beta chain sequence. The data stem from a study of cytomegalovirus exposure and HLA in healthy donors. Sequencing was performed with immunoSEQ multiplex PCR; in TCRdb, only in-frame clones are kept and a portion is missing. The sample holds 250,000 or so clones, about 83% seen once. The V gene's germline CDR1 is MDHEN and CDR2 SYDVKM. This CDR3 has 13 residues. V gave up 5 bases and J gave up 7 bases, with 15 bases separating them. The chain links TRBV28 to TRBJ2-7, with TRBD1 as a possible D gene (6 bases). The source material was PBMCs. The origin of this receptor is a man aged 18 to 29 in good health and CMV-seronegative. As DNA, the CDR3 is TGTGCCAGCAGTGTCCCGTTCCAGGGGGAGCAGTACTTC. As protein: CASSVPFQGEQYF.